The entry that follows covers one TCR beta chain sequence. The sample belongs to a study of blood T cell repertoires in COVID-19. Whole-study context: Researchers got acute and convalescent COVID-19 samples from the United States, Italy and Spain. From T cells, B-cell-depleted T cells, or PBMCs came the material, which was cDNA or gDNA.

Those enrolled in Seattle joined during active infection and were followed longitudinally afterward. Source study methods: Amplified reference gene primers provided the basis for estimating nucleated cell counts. Sequencing was performed with immunoSEQ multiplex PCR; in TCRdb, only in-frame clones are kept and a portion is missing. The DNA gave D and trimming, while V, J and clone size come from that table. The table includes 150,000 or so clones, about 85% detected once. The CDR3 has 14 residues. V gave up 5 bases and J gave up 0 bases, with 9 bases separating them. CDR1 and CDR2 from the germline V gene are ENHRY and SYGVKD.

Sample: peripheral blood. This sequence joins TRBV10-3 and TRBJ2-3; a possible D gene is TRBD1 (6 bases). This receptor was identified in a man aged 60 to 69 with COVID-19, enrolled during active disease. CDR3 sequence: CAISRTESTDTQYF. The CDR3 DNA reads TGTGCCATCAGTAGGACAGAAAGCACAGATACGCAGTATTTT.